This entry features one T cell receptor beta chain sequence. This CDR3 has 16 amino acids. CDR1 is MNHEY, CDR2 SMNVEV, per germline (reference sequence). Trimming pared 5 bases from V and 0 bases from J, leaving 11 bases between. This sample was taken from a study of blood T cell repertoires in COVID-19. Clones were sequenced by immunoSEQ multiplex PCR, and TCRdb holds only the in-frame ones, with some missing. The sample records about 190,000 clones, around 80% being singletons. Specimen: peripheral blood. The rearrangement links TRBV27 to TRBJ2-6; D not certain. The TCR sequence derives from a man aged 45-65 years who had recovered from COVID-19. CDR3 loop: CASSPRLNSGANVLTF. The CDR3 nucleotides read TGTGCCAGCAGTCCGAGACTGAACTCTGGGGCCAACGTCCTGACTTTC.